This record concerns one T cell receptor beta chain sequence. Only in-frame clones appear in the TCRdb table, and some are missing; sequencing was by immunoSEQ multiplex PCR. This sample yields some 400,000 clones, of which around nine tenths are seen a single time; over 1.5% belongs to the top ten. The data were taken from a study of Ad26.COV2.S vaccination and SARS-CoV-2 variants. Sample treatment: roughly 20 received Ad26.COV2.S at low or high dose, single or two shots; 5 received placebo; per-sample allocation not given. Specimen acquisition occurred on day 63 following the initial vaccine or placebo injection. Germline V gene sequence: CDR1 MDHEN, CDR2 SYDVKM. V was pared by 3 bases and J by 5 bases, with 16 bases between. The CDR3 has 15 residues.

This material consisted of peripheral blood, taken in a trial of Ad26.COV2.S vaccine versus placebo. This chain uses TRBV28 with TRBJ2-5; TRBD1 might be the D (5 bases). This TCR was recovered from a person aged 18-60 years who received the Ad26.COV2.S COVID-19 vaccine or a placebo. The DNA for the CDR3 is TGTGCCAGCAGTTTCCAGGTTGGGGCTCGGGAGACCCAGTACTTC. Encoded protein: CASSFQVGARETQYF.